These 6 T cell receptor beta chains originate from one sample sequenced in a study of blood T cell repertoires in COVID-19. The data were produced by immunoSEQ multiplex PCR, yet TCRdb's version contains in-frame clones alone and is incomplete. Among 150,000 to 200,000 clones, 85% to 90% were seen once, and the ten largest hold roughly 2.4%. Material for sequencing was PBMCs or T cells enriched from blood (not recorded which). These receptors originate from a woman in her 40s with acute COVID-19.

The chain uses TRBV7-9 and TRBJ2-3, with 14 bases matching TRBD2. V was clipped by 6 bases and J by 6 bases; unmatched bases: 8. Germline V gives CDR1 SEHNR, CDR2 FQNEAQ (reference sequence). The CDR3 is 16 residues long. The CDR3 bases are TGTGCCAGCAGTCCGACTAGCGGGGGGGTGACGGATACGCAGTATTTT. Its protein product is CASSPTSGGVTDTQYF.

V gene TRBV9 combines with J gene TRBJ2-3, with 10 bases aligning to TRBD2. Germline V gene data show CDR1 as SGDLS and CDR2 as YYNGEE. With V trimmed by 3 bases and J by 6 bases, 7 bases remained unmatched. There are 15 residues in the CDR3. The CDR3 spells CASSETGTSDDTQYF. The CDR3 DNA reads as TGTGCCAGCAGCGAAACCGGGACTAGCGATGATACGCAGTATTTT. Full variable domain (missing parts from reference TRBV9 and TRBJ2-3): DSGVTQTPKHLITATGQRVTLRCSPRSGDLSVYWYQQSLDQGLQFLIQYYNGEERAKGNILERFSAQQFPDLHSELNLSSLELGDSALYFCASSETGTSDDTQYFGPGTRLTVL.

The CDR3 DNA reads as TGTGCCAGCAGTCCGAGGGGGACAGGGGTGGCTGAAAAACTGTTTTTT. It translates to CASSPRGTGVAEKLFF. This chain joins TRBV28 and TRBJ1-4; 10 bases map to TRBD1. Germline trimming cut 5 bases from V and 7 bases from J; bases unmatched to any gene: 10. The CDR3 is 16 amino acids. Per germline, CDR1 MDHEN and CDR2 SYDVKM.

This clone occurred a few times. V is TRBV19 and J is TRBJ2-7, with D unclear. This CDR3 comprises 13 residues. Germline CDR1 is LNHDA and CDR2 is SQIVND (reference sequence). V gave up 0 bases and J gave up 4 bases, with 7 bases separating them. As DNA, the CDR3 is TGTGCCAGTAGTATAGATCACAGATACGAGCAGTACTTC. Protein sequence: CASSIDHRYEQYF.

The V call is TRBV7-9, the J call TRBJ1-2, with a possible D match to TRBD1 (5 bases). CDR1 is SEHNR, CDR2 FQNEAQ, per germline (reference sequence). There are 17 residues in the CDR3. The V gene lost 1 base and the J gene lost 0 bases, with 15 bases spanning the gap. The CDR3 DNA sequence: TGTGCCAGCAGCTTAGGGGGGACTATGTTAGCTAACTATGGCTACACCTTC. Encoded protein: CASSLGGTMLANYGYTF.

This clone turned up a few times. The V and J genes are TRBV6-2 or TRBV6-3 and TRBJ1-6, with 7 bases lining up with TRBD1. Germline-derived CDR1 and CDR2 are MNHEY and SVGEGT. The CDR3 extends over 16 amino acids. After removal of 0 bases from V and 13 bases from J, the junction contained 12 bases not matched to a gene. The CDR3 protein is CASSYSRDPTGSPLHF. The CDR3 DNA reads TGTGCCAGCAGTTACTCGAGGGACCCGACAGGGTCCCCCCTCCACTTT.